This TCR beta chain stems from a study of cytomegalovirus exposure and HLA in healthy donors. Findings and caveats of the study: According to the study, roughly 160 TCR beta chains were cytomegalovirus-associated. CMV serostatus was the sole immune exposure data available. TCR beta sequences reportedly predicted most subjects' HLA-A and HLA-B alleles accurately.

A word on this clone: Its antigen remains unknown.

In nominal health when sampled, donors likely had unrecorded immune exposures nonetheless. A multiplex PCR was run with 60 Vbeta primers and 13 Jbeta primers. Clones were read by immunoSEQ multiplex PCR, and TCRdb kept only the in-frame ones, dropping some. The sample lists about 270,000 clones, roughly 88% occurring once. Sequenced sample: PBMCs. The sequence was collected from a man aged 40-50 years in good health and CMV-seropositive.

Here the CDR3 DNA reads TGTGCCAGCAGACCCAGGGGGGTCCACTCCTACAATGAGCAGTTCTTC. It encodes CASRPRGVHSYNEQFF. The chain uses TRBV9 and TRBJ2-1, with D possibly matching TRBD1 (7 bases). Trimming pared 5 bases from V and 0 bases from J, leaving 15 bases between. In germline, CDR1 is SGDLS, CDR2 YYNGEE. The CDR3 runs to 16 residues.